This TCR beta chain came from a study of cytomegalovirus exposure and HLA in healthy donors. Between the trimmed V and J ends, which lost 5 bases and 2 bases, there was a span of 14 bases. This CDR3 has 15 amino acids. Germline CDR1 and CDR2: SGHAT and FQDESV (reference sequence). PCR employed 60 Vbeta and 13 Jbeta primers. Sequenced by immunoSEQ multiplex PCR; TCRdb stores in-frame clones only, minus some. The table has 150,000 to 200,000 clones, about four fifths seen once. V usage is TRBV11-1 and J usage is TRBJ2-3; possibly TRBD2 for D (5 bases). This TCR was recovered from a man between 45 and 60 years old in good health and CMV-seropositive. The source material was PBMCs. The chain's CDR3 is CASSPATRTTDTQYF. As DNA, the CDR3 is TGTGCCAGCAGCCCCGCTACTAGGACCACAGATACGCAGTATTTT.